Given below is one T cell receptor (beta chain) in context. The antigen remains undetermined. The PCR contained 60 Vbeta and 13 Jbeta primers. Sequenced by immunoSEQ multiplex PCR; TCRdb stores in-frame clones only, minus some. The sample has around 97,000 clones, about four fifths seen once. Germline values: CDR1 MNHEY, CDR2 SVGAGI. CDR3 size: 16 residues. The sample is drawn from a study of cytomegalovirus exposure and HLA in healthy donors. Broader study findings: What a later analysis showed was that several of the most significant clusters appeared linked to common viral pathogens. Among TCR sequences, most were rare, though some public TCRs appeared in many donors. A prior analysis recorded that most TCR beta V segments were productive about 87% or about 30% of the time. The availability of immune exposure information extended only to CMV serostatus.

Input material: PBMCs. The sequence was collected from a man aged 40-55 years in good health and CMV-seropositive. The genes are TRBV6-5 and TRBJ2-5, with TRBD2 identical over 8 bases. The DNA end lines up better with TRBJ2-7; the J call may be wrong. The CDR3 nucleotides read TGTGCCAGCAGTTGGGCCGGGACTAGGAGCTCCTACGAGCAGTACTTC. Its protein is CASSWAGTRSSYEQYF.